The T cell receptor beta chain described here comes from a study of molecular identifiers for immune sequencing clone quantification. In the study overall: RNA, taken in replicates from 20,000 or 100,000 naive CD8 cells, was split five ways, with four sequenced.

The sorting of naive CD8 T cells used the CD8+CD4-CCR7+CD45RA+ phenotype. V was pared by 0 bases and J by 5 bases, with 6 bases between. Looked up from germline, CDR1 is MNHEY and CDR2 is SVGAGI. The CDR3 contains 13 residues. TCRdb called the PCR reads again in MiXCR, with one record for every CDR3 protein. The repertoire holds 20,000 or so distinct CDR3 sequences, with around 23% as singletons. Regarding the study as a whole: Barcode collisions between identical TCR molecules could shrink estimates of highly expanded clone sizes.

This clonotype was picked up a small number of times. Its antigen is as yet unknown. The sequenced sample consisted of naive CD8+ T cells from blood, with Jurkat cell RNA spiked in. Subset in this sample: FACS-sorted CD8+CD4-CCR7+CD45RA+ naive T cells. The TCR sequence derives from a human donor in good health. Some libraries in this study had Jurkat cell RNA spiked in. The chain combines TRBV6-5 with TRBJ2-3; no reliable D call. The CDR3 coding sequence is TGTGCCAGCAGTTACTCAGGGCGAGATACGCAGTATTTT. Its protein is CASSYSGRDTQYF.